The rows below give T cell receptor beta chains drawn from one sample of a study of blood T cell repertoires in COVID-19. This table comes from immunoSEQ multiplex PCR, and its TCRdb copy is limited to in-frame clones, with some not included. This table has about 250,000 clones, about 91% appearing once. Source material: PBMCs or T cells enriched from blood (not recorded which). The receptor set was obtained from a woman aged 30 to 39 with acute COVID-19. CDR3s include the opening cysteine and the closing phenylalanine or tryptophan. Each record gives: CDR3 protein, V gene.

CDR3 protein: CASSHTPQGSRVFNEQFF
V gene: TRBV7-2

CDR3 protein: CASGLTTQLNYLEIIFYGYTF
V gene: TRBV12-5

CDR3 protein: CASRLRDNWPLTSYGYTF
V gene: TRBV19

CDR3 protein: CASSYLQGWYNEQFF
V gene: TRBV6-5

CDR3 protein: CASNPAGTHTEAFF
V gene: TRBV5-4

CDR3 protein: CASSLVAGGKRDTQYF
V gene: TRBV11-2

CDR3 protein: CAWSVGTGGEYEQYF
V gene: TRBV30

CDR3 protein: CASSGTPNEQFF
V gene: TRBV5-6

CDR3 protein: CASILAPTGGAETQYF
V gene: TRBV5-1

CDR3 protein: CASSRTQGGDYGYTF
V gene: TRBV5-1

CDR3 protein: CASSIRLAGGTGANVLTF
V gene: TRBV19

CDR3 protein: CASSLGRGRIYGYTF
V gene: TRBV5-1

CDR3 protein: CSARGSYEQFF
V gene: TRBV20-1

CDR3 protein: CASSSPSGTGAYEQYF
V gene: TRBV18

CDR3 protein: CAFPPAGGGDEQFF
V gene: TRBV30

CDR3 protein: CASSQVAGNTIYF
V gene: TRBV3-1/TRBV3-2

CDR3 protein: CASSPVQGGEAFF
V gene: TRBV6-5

CDR3 protein: CASSLYQGRKTEAFF
V gene: TRBV13

CDR3 protein: CASSIAGYGNTIYF
V gene: TRBV5-1

CDR3 protein: CASSPGQAPTGELFF
V gene: TRBV14

CDR3 protein: CASSITGGDYEQYF
V gene: TRBV19

CDR3 protein: CASSEYQGNRDEQYF
V gene: TRBV6-1

CDR3 protein: CASSLASQKQETQYF
V gene: TRBV5-1

CDR3 protein: CASSSQGLDTGELFF
V gene: TRBV11-3

CDR3 protein: CASSQTSGGTDTQYF
V gene: TRBV11-3

CDR3 protein: CASSIAASSGNTIYF
V gene: TRBV19

CDR3 protein: CASSLESYRAEFSYEQYF
V gene: TRBV7-9

CDR3 protein: CASSFVGGGLYEQYF
V gene: TRBV5-6

CDR3 protein: CASNIGDTANYGYTF
V gene: TRBV19

CDR3 protein: CASSPPSGGETDTQYF
V gene: TRBV18

CDR3 protein: CASSEPGTGDEKLFF
V gene: TRBV6-1

CDR3 protein: CASSLRAGGAAENTEAFF
V gene: TRBV7-9

CDR3 protein: CASRADRGRHEQYF
V gene: TRBV6-5

CDR3 protein: CASTIDRGITEAFF
V gene: TRBV19

CDR3 protein: CASSQEGSRGGYEQYF
V gene: TRBV4-1

CDR3 protein: CASSFALGTGNTIYF
V gene: TRBV27

CDR3 protein: CASRWGTGTYNEQFF
V gene: TRBV5-1

CDR3 protein: CASSSLGQALNTEAFF
V gene: TRBV19

CDR3 protein: CASSLGLAGGNEQFF
V gene: TRBV28

CDR3 protein: CASSLGGALSTDTQYF
V gene: TRBV5-6

CDR3 protein: CASSPPAQGNGNTIYF
V gene: TRBV4-1

CDR3 protein: CASSSGQGGTGELFF
V gene: TRBV28

CDR3 protein: CSAPQGDTQYF
V gene: TRBV20-1

CDR3 protein: CASSDRGRSPLHF
V gene: TRBV25-1